Given below is one TCR beta chain in context. Other DNA sequences in the same sample also yield this CDR3. The naive CD8 subset, CD45RO-negative cells positively selected for CCR7, excluded terminally differentiated effector memory CD45RA+ cells. HIV-negative, healthy adults without recent acute infections or vaccinations were the donors. The entry originates in a study of shared clonotypes between healthy human individuals. The germline V gene encodes CDR1 MNHEY and CDR2 SVGAGI. The CDR3 extends over 14 amino acids. The V end lost 0 bases, the J end lost 0 bases, and 6 bases lay between the germline ends. Libraries were prepared by immunoSEQ multiplex PCR; TCRdb keeps only in-frame clonotypes and omits some of them. This sample has roughly 2 million clones, with about 94% found just once.

The genes are TRBV6-5 and TRBJ2-7; the D gene is possibly TRBD1 (5 bases). The sample taken for sequencing was naive CD8+ T cells sorted from blood. This TCR was sampled from a young man in good health. The CDR3 coding sequence is TGTGCCAGCAGTTACTCAGGGGACTCCTACGAGCAGTACTTC. This gives the protein CASSYSGDSYEQYF.